Each of the 28 T cell receptor beta chains below was sequenced from the same sample in a study of beta chain features in type 1 diabetes. Sequenced material consisted of expressed TCRB transcripts (all of the isolated RNA was reverse transcribed). The assay was immunoSEQ multiplex PCR, and TCRdb's table has in-frame clones only and misses some. The sample lists under 300,000 clones, 8% occurring once. Sequencing input: central memory CD4+ T cells from blood. All receptors come from a woman aged 18-29 years in good health.

In this sample, this clone turned up a few times. This chain connects TRBV30 to TRBJ1-5; D is ambiguous. V was pared by 4 bases and J by 4 bases, with 14 bases between. Looked up from germline, CDR1 is GTSNPN and CDR2 is SVGIG (reference sequence). CDR3 length: 14 amino acids. The CDR3 region has the DNA TGTGCCTGGAATAAGGACGGGTTGAATCAGCCCCAGCATTTT. Residues: CAWNKDGLNQPQHF.

J is TRBJ1-6 and V is TRBV5-1; no reliable D call. The CDR3 sequence is 14 residues long. Deletions cut 4 bases from V and 7 bases from J, with 12 bases between. Germline CDR1 is SGHRS and CDR2 is YFSETQ. CDR3 amino acids: CASSPNSDNSPLHF. The DNA of the CDR3 is TGCGCCAGCAGCCCGAACAGCGACAATTCACCCCTCCACTTT.

This clone was observed at least ten times. The chain is built from TRBV7-2 and TRBJ2-7; D assignment may be TRBD1 or TRBD2 (5 bases each). The CDR3 extends over 14 amino acids. Germline CDR1 and CDR2: SGHTA and FQGNSA. Trimming took off 3 bases at V and 1 base at J, with 10 bases between the two ends. The CDR3 protein is CASSLGPGSYEQYV. The CDR3 DNA reads TGTGCCAGCAGCTTGGGGCCGGGGTCCTACGAGCAGTACGTC.

This clone was picked up a small number of times. The genes are TRBV28 and TRBJ2-7; the match to TRBD2 covers 13 bases. Germline V lookup: CDR1 MDHEN, CDR2 SYDVKM. V lost 4 bases and J lost 4; bases outside the gene matches: 4. The CDR3 sequence is 15 residues long. CDR3 nucleotides: TGTGCCAGCAGTTGGTGGACTAGCGGGAGTTACGAGCAGTACTTC. This encodes CASSWWTSGSYEQYF. The full variable domain, in which reference TRBV28 and TRBJ2-7 provide the parts outside the CDR3, is DVKVTQSSRYLVKRTGEKVFLECVQDMDHENMFWYRQDPGLGLRLIYFSYDVKMKEKGDIPEGYSVSREKKERFSLILESASTNQTSMYLCASSWWTSGSYEQYFGPGTRLTVT.

Note on this clone: Different DNA sequences within this sample yield the same CDR3. The CDR3 reads CASSIGRGGAYEQYF. The CDR3 nucleotides are TGTGCCAGTAGTATAGGGAGAGGAGGGGCCTACGAGCAGTACTTC. The genes are TRBV19 and TRBJ2-7; a possible D gene is TRBD2 (6 bases). V was clipped by 1 base and J by 2 bases, with 12 bases between them. This CDR3 contains 15 residues. Germline V gene data show CDR1 as LNHDA and CDR2 as SQIVND (reference sequence).

This clone was seen many times. The chain links TRBV7-6 to TRBJ1-1, with a possible D match to TRBD1 (6 bases). The CDR3 loop spans 15 amino acids. The V and J ends lost 3 bases and 0 bases respectively, with 11 bases between them. Looked up from germline, CDR1 is SGHVS and CDR2 is FNYEAQ. The CDR3 region is CASSLDSQMNTEAFF. In DNA, the CDR3 is TGTGCCAGCAGCTTGGACAGCCAAATGAACACTGAAGCTTTCTTT.

This chain links TRBV15 with TRBJ2-5; 11 bases line up with TRBD2. The CDR3 is 17 residues long. J lost 1 base, V lost 3 bases, and 7 bases had no gene match. Germline assignment: CDR1 LNHNV and CDR2 YYDKDF (reference sequence). The CDR3 spells CATSRERTSGFQETQYF. The CDR3 DNA follows: TGTGCCACCAGCAGGGAAAGGACTAGCGGGTTCCAAGAGACCCAGTACTTC.

This clone appeared many times. V usage is TRBV7-2 and J usage is TRBJ2-3; unclear D gene. Germline-derived CDR1 and CDR2 are SGHTA and FQGNSA. Trimming cost V 1 base and J 7 bases, with 15 bases left between them. The CDR3 contains 15 residues. The DNA for the CDR3 is TGTGCCAGCAGCTTAGGAGGCGACCCGACCAATACGCAGTATTTT. It codes for CASSLGGDPTNTQYF.

This clone was seen at least ten times. The genes are TRBV10-3 and TRBJ1-1; D ambiguous. CDR1 is ENHRY, CDR2 SYGVKD, per germline. The V and J ends lost 2 bases and 9 bases respectively, with 7 bases between them. The CDR3 covers 11 residues. In DNA, the CDR3 is TGTGCCATCAGTGAGGGCGGGCAAGCTTTCTTT. Translating it yields CAISEGGQAFF.

The table lists this clone with a few counts. V gene TRBV11-1 combines with J gene TRBJ2-5; 7 bases are shared with TRBD1. The DNA end favors TRBJ2-7, so the J call may be wrong. CDR3 length equals 15 residues. CDR1 and CDR2 from the germline V gene are SGHAT and FQDESV (reference sequence). The CDR3 loop reads CASSVLGQGDYEQYF. The CDR3 nucleotides are TGTGCCAGCAGCGTACTTGGGCAGGGGGATTACGAGCAGTACTTC.

The V and J genes are TRBV7-9 and TRBJ1-1, with D perhaps TRBD1 (6 bases). The CDR3 contains 16 residues. V was trimmed by 2 bases and J by 0 bases, leaving 13 bases between them. Germline loops: CDR1 SEHNR, CDR2 FQNEAQ (reference sequence). Written as DNA, the CDR3 is TGTGCCAGCAGCTTACGTGGAGGGGACATGAACACTGAAGCTTTCTTT. Amino acids: CASSLRGGDMNTEAFF. The entire variable domain, with the rest obtained from reference TRBV7-9 and TRBJ1-1, is as follows: DTGVSQNPRHKITKRGQNVTFRCDPISEHNRLYWYRQTLGQGPEFLTYFQNEAQLEKSRLLSDRFSAERPKGSFSTLEIQRTEQGDSAMYLCASSLRGGDMNTEAFFGQGTRLTVV.

The rearrangement links TRBV5-4 to TRBJ1-4; a possible D gene is TRBD1 (5 bases). The CDR3 covers 15 residues. V lost 4 bases and J lost 6, with 16 bases in between. Germline lookup yields CDR1 SGHNT and CDR2 YYREEE (reference sequence). CDR3 protein: CASSVGQGLDEKLFF. As DNA, the CDR3 is TGTGCCAGCAGCGTAGGACAAGGGCTAGATGAAAAACTGTTTTTT.

The V call is TRBV6-1, the J call TRBJ2-1; either TRBD1 or TRBD2 may supply D (5 bases each). V was pared by 8 bases and J by 8 bases, with 22 bases between. Germline V gene lookup returns CDR1 MNHNS and CDR2 SASEGT. This CDR3 has 15 amino acids. The CDR3 is CASCPGTRDLYEQFF. In DNA, the CDR3 is TGTGCCAGCTGCCCCGGGACCCGAGACCTCTATGAGCAGTTCTTC.

The sample holds many counts of this clone. The chain is built from TRBV4-3 and TRBJ2-5; 7 positions agree with TRBD2. The J segment lost 5 bases and the V segment lost 5 bases, leaving 2 bases of the junction unmatched. The CDR3 runs 12 residues. Germline lookup yields CDR1 LGHNA and CDR2 YSLEER. This CDR3 reads CASSFGGETQYF. The CDR3 DNA sequence: TGCGCCAGCAGCTTCGGGGGGGAGACCCAGTACTTC.

This clone was counted a few times. The chain links TRBV7-2 to TRBJ2-3; no clear D. V lost 1 base to trimming and J lost 0 bases, with 5 bases between them. The CDR3 spans 14 residues. Germline CDR1 SGHTA, CDR2 FQGNSA. The CDR3 nucleotides read TGTGCCAGCAGCTTAGGGGCCAGCACAGATACGCAGTATTTT. It translates to CASSLGASTDTQYF. The complete variable domain, with remaining parts taken from reference TRBV7-2 and TRBJ2-3, reads GAGVSQSPSNKVTEKGKDVELRCDPISGHTALYWYRQSLGQGLEFLIYFQGNSAPDKSGLPSDRFSAERTGGSVSTLTIQRTQQEDSAVYLCASSLGASTDTQYFGPGTRLTVL.

There are a few counts of this clone. This chain links TRBV27 with TRBJ2-3; 9 bases line up with TRBD1. Per germline, CDR1 MNHEY and CDR2 SMNVEV (reference sequence). V was pared by 5 bases and J by 14 bases, with 11 bases of the junction left unmatched. The CDR3 consists of 13 residues. CDR3 coding DNA: TGTGCCAGCAGTCCTCTGAGGTACAGGGGGCTGTATTTT. Amino acids: CASSPLRYRGLYF.

This sequence joins TRBV29-1 and TRBJ2-1, with 8 bases that match TRBD2. Looked up from germline, CDR1 is SQVTM and CDR2 is ANQGSEA. CDR3 length equals 15 residues. J gave up 8 bases and V 6 bases, and 15 bases lay outside the gene matches. The CDR3 nucleotides are TGCAGCGTAACAAGCGGGGGCCCCAGATTATATGAGCAGTTCTTC. This encodes CSVTSGGPRLYEQFF.

This chain links TRBV25-1 with TRBJ2-5; 13 bases map to TRBD2. The ends lost 4 bases at V and 5 bases at J; junction bases unmatched: 10. This CDR3 has 17 amino acids. Germline values: CDR1 MGHDK, CDR2 SYGVNS. Here the CDR3 reads CASSARTSGRVWETQYF. CDR3 bases: TGTGCCAGCAGTGCCCGGACTAGCGGGAGAGTGTGGGAGACCCAGTACTTC.

This clone has a handful of counts. This chain links TRBV14 with TRBJ2-5; TRBD2 aligns across 9 bases. J gave up 14 bases and V 1 base, and 8 bases lay outside the gene matches. The germline V gene encodes CDR1 SGHDN and CDR2 FVKESK. The length of the CDR3 is 13 residues. The CDR3 nucleotides are TGTGCCAGCAGCCAAGGCTTTCTAGCGGGGCACTACTTC. Protein: CASSQGFLAGHYF.

In this sample, this clone turned up a few times. The chain employs TRBV7-2 and TRBJ1-1; D unresolved. CDR1 is SGHTA, CDR2 FQGNSA, per germline. V lost 1 base to trimming and J lost 5 bases, with 20 bases between them. The CDR3 runs 17 residues. CDR3 region: CASSLVVRWPPRTEAFF. The DNA for the CDR3 is TGTGCCAGCAGCTTAGTTGTCAGGTGGCCCCCGCGGACTGAAGCTTTCTTT.

The chain carries TRBV30 and TRBJ2-7; 7 bases map to TRBD1. The germline V gene has CDR1 GTSNPN and CDR2 SVGIG (reference sequence). This CDR3 is 16 amino acids long. The ends lost 2 bases at V and 3 bases at J; junction bases unmatched: 13. The CDR3 coding sequence is TGTGCCTGGAGTCCTCTTCCCGGGACAGCTAACTACGAGCAGTACTTC. Translation: CAWSPLPGTANYEQYF.

The chain recombines TRBV5-4 with TRBJ1-1; D is unclear. CDR1 is SGHNT and CDR2 is YYREEE in the germline V gene (reference sequence). The CDR3 totals 14 residues. V lost 3 bases and J 0 bases, leaving 9 bases between the germline ends. This chain's CDR3 is CASSSTVMNTEAFF. In DNA, the CDR3 is TGTGCCAGCAGCTCGACGGTTATGAACACTGAAGCTTTCTTT.

This clone was picked up a small number of times. The V call is TRBV5-1, the J call TRBJ2-1; TRBD2 matches 7 bases. The germline gives CDR1 SGHRS, CDR2 YFSETQ. This CDR3 is built from 15 residues. Trimming removed 2 bases from V and 7 bases from J; junction bases left unmatched: 9. CDR3 region: CASSFRAGVENEQFF. The CDR3 nucleotides read TGCGCCAGCAGCTTCCGGGCGGGAGTGGAAAATGAGCAGTTCTTC.

This clone was detected many times. The rearrangement links TRBV28 to TRBJ1-2; D perhaps matches TRBD1 (5 bases). CDR3 length: 14 residues. V was pared by 6 bases and J by 2 bases, with 13 bases between. The germline CDR1 and CDR2 sequences are MDHEN and SYDVKM. This CDR3 is CASRGTELNYGYTF. The CDR3 nucleotides read TGTGCCAGCAGAGGGACGGAGCTCAACTATGGCTACACCTTC.

This clone came up a few times. The rearrangement links TRBV2 to TRBJ2-3; D remains ambiguous. This CDR3 has 13 residues. The germline V gene has CDR1 SNHLY and CDR2 FYNNEI. V dropped 4 bases and J dropped 4 bases, with 9 bases sitting between them. CDR3 coding DNA: TGTGCCAGCAGTGGACCCTCCGCAGATACGCAGTATTTT. Translation gives CASSGPSADTQYF.

This clone has a handful of counts. The chain has TRBV19 and TRBJ1-2; D not certain. The CDR3 spans 18 residues. Deletions cut 6 bases from V and 4 bases from J, with 27 bases between. Looked up from germline, CDR1 is LNHDA and CDR2 is SQIVND (reference sequence). CDR3 region: CASREIYSSLKGGYGYTF. The CDR3 DNA reads TGTGCCAGTAGGGAAATCTACAGTTCGTTGAAAGGTGGCTATGGCTACACCTTC. Full variable domain (outside the CDR3, taken from reference TRBV19 and TRBJ1-2): DGGITQSPKYLFRKEGQNVTLSCEQNLNHDAMYWYRQDPGQGLRLIYYSQIVNDFQKGDIAEGYSVSREKKESFPLTVTSAQKNPTAFYLCASREIYSSLKGGYGYTFGSGTRLTVV.

This chain joins TRBV7-2 and TRBJ2-1, with TRBD1 as a possible D gene (6 bases). V lost 6 bases to trimming and J lost 4 bases, with 10 bases between them. CDR1 and CDR2 (germline): SGHTA, FQGNSA. The CDR3 loop spans 13 amino acids. The DNA for the CDR3 is TGTGCCAGCAGTCAGGGGCCATACAATGAGCAGTTCTTC. Protein product: CASSQGPYNEQFF.

The rearrangement joins TRBV2 to TRBJ2-7; D not certain. The CDR3 extends over 11 amino acids. The germline V gene has CDR1 SNHLY and CDR2 FYNNEI. V gave up 5 bases and J gave up 11 bases, with 13 bases separating them. The CDR3 reads CASSIAPTEYF. Written as DNA, the CDR3 is TGTGCCAGCAGTATTGCCCCTACGGAGTACTTC.